This paragraph reports one T cell receptor (beta chain). A read error is likely, as this CDR3 ends without the conserved phenylalanine or tryptophan. The DNA is omitted, as the CDR3 cannot be located on it reliably, and the CDR3 follows TCRdb's listing. The data are from a study of blood T cell repertoires in COVID-19. Looking at the study overall: Sites across the United States, Italy and Spain contributed samples from acute and convalescent COVID-19. T cells, B-cell-depleted T cells, or PBMCs supplied cDNA or gDNA.

Germline CDR1 SQVTM, CDR2 ANQGSEA. The CDR3 sequence runs 11 residues, both termini included. In the authors' methods: Nucleated cell counts were estimated from reference gene primer amplification. Here immunoSEQ multiplex PCR was the method, and the copy in TCRdb shows in-frame clones only, minus some. The D gene and trimming were derived from the DNA, and the V and J assignments and clone size from that table. The table lists 14,000 to 15,000 clones, 85% to 95% of them singletons, with 6% to 9% in the top ten. Specimen: peripheral blood. The chain is built from TRBV29-1 and TRBJ2-3; the table's D call, TRBD2, has no DNA check behind it. This TCR came from a human donor with active COVID-19. The donor label of this sample is uncertain. CDR3 loop: CSVGTSGGPQV.